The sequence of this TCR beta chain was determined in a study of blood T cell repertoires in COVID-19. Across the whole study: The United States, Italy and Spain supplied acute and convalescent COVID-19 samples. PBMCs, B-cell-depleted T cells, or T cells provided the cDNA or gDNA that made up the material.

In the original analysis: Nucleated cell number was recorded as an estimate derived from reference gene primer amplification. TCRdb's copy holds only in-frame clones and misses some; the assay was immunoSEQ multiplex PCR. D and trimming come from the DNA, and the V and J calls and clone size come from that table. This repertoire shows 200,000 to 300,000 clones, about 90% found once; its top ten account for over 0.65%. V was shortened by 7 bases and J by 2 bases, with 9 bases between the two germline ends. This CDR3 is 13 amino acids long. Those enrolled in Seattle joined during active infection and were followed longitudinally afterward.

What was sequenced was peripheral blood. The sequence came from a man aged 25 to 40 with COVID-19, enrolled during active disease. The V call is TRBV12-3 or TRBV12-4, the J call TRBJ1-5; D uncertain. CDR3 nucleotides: TGTGCCAGCACCACGGAGGGCAATCAGCCCCAGCATTTT. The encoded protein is CASTTEGNQPQHF.